This T cell receptor beta chain was sequenced in a study of OX40 agonist ivuxolimab in advanced cancers. Study information: Checkpoint inhibitors had been given previously to approximately 40% of patients.

Germline V gene lookup returns CDR1 SGHAT and CDR2 FQNNGV. V was trimmed by 4 bases and J by 4 bases, leaving 11 bases between them. The CDR3 spans 13 residues. The assay was immunoSEQ multiplex PCR, and TCRdb's table has in-frame clones only and misses some. This repertoire shows fewer than 60,000 clones, roughly nine tenths found once; its top ten account for 13% to 15%. This clone has only a few counts. Antigen specificity is unknown. Whole-study results and caveats: Some nonresponders also had low normalized T-cell clonal expansion.

This TCR came from an adult with an advanced solid tumor such as melanoma, head and neck, liver or kidney cancer. The chain uses TRBV11-2 and TRBJ2-7; D unresolved. This specimen consisted of CD4+ or CD8+ T cells sorted from blood, obtained in a trial of the OX40 agonist ivuxolimab. CDR3: CASSSGYPYEQYF. The CDR3 nucleotides read TGTGCCAGCAGCTCAGGCTACCCTTACGAGCAGTACTTC.